This record looks at one T cell receptor beta chain sequence and its context. The sample holds a few counts of this clone. Its binding antigen is unknown. Base quality data are lacking; no much larger clone is found one base away. The junction carries 11 bases between V and J, which are trimmed by 5 bases and 1 base respectively. From the cysteine through the phenylalanine, the CDR3 covers 14 amino acids. Just CDR3 DNA is preserved here, 42 bases in frame from base 1. For CDR1 and CDR2, the germline V gene lists WSHSY and SAAADI. Healthy controls were fewer than 40 blood donors whose buffy coats came from the Finnish Red Cross blood service. All TCR-sequenced material derived from peripheral blood: patient blood samples and healthy donor buffy coats. Peripheral blood mononuclear cells were isolated by Ficoll-Hypaque gradient centrifugation. CD4+ cells were magnetically purified from the buffy coats of healthy controls. Genomic DNA was extracted with the Gentra Puregene Cell and Tissue kit and quantified on a Qubit 2.0 fluorometer.

The immunoSEQ assay at survey resolution was applied to genomic DNA for sequencing of TCRbeta rearrangements. From the authors' description of their analysis: A lowest detectable productive clonotype frequency of 2.59 x 10-5 was observed in the TCR sequencing data. Analyses included only productive TCRbeta rearrangements, meaning complete and in-frame sequences. Simpson clonality, calculated in the immunoSEQ Analyzer version 3.0, was used as the measure of sample clonality. Based on frequency, clones were grouped as very rare, small, medium, large (1-20%) or hyperexpanded (>20%). Generation probabilities were estimated with OLGA 1.2.3, V-gene circos plots were made with VDJtools, specificities were searched in VDJdb, and CDR3 motifs were identified with GLIPH. TCRdb re-hosts the immuneACCESS table, in-frame sequences only. Its copies lack some clones; in the studies checked, an unresolved V gene accounts for under half of them, and the cause for the rest is not known. Clone size and V and J calls were adopted from that table, with D and trimming inferred from the DNA. The sample data list 31,000 or so clones, and under 85% of these were observed just once. The top ten clones comprise roughly 2.2% of the sample.

This sample was taken from a study of STAT5B mutations in CD4+ large granular lymphocyte leukemia (dated by TCRdb to 2022 to 2024). At the level of the whole study: Among healthy controls, the CDR3 'QG' motif was associated with a particular HLA allele. The study compared the TCRbeta repertoires of patients with CD4+ T-cell large granular lymphocyte leukemia against the TCRbeta repertoires of healthy blood donors. Flow cytometry performed on FACSCanto II or FACSVerse showed that the purified fractions had more than 95% purity among lymphocytes. On the study overall, not on this receptor specifically: Enrichment of TRBV06-family usage was observed among the top patient clones (8/27) relative to healthy controls (2/35). The main leukemic clonotypes were found to be private to each patient, although more than 20% of the main leukemic clonotypes were detected at low frequency in the non-leukemic repertoires of other patients. The data were not HLA-matched, and the higher clonality in CD4+ T-LGLL than in CD8+ T-LGLL could be due to the relatively small sample size. Greater clonality appeared to be present in CD4-sorted patient repertoires than in healthy CD4+ repertoires, and the difference was retained after the putative leukemic clones were removed.

Recombination joined TRBV10-2 with TRBJ1-1; TRBD1 is a weak D gene call, 6 bases matching. The sequencing sample was made of CD4+ T cells from blood buffy coats. This receptor was obtained from a human donor in good health. The CDR3 protein sequence reads: CASSPPGQNTEAFF. The nucleotides read TGCGCCAGCAGTCCCCCGGGACAGAACACTGAAGCTTTCTTT.